The TCR beta chain described here comes from a study of T cell changes during pregnancy in multiple sclerosis. Assay: immunoSEQ multiplex PCR; the TCRdb copy retains only in-frame clones and omits some. This table has 65,000 to 95,000 clones, over 75% appearing once. The CDR3 covers 16 residues. The germline V gene encodes CDR1 SEHNR and CDR2 FQNEAQ (reference sequence). Trimming left V 5 bases short and J 4 bases short, with 20 bases between. The source of this sequence is a female donor with multiple sclerosis, enrolled in a pregnancy study. Material: peripheral blood, obtained before pregnancy. The V gene is TRBV7-9, the J gene TRBJ1-1; D not resolved. CDR3 coding DNA: TGTGCCAGCAGCCCTCGAACCAGGCAATGGCGCACTGAAGCTTTCTTT. Protein product: CASSPRTRQWRTEAFF.